Detailed here is one T cell receptor beta chain. Its antigen is as yet unknown. This entry is derived from a study of blood T cells in healthy people across ages. Study-level results: The recorded TCR beta diversity per million T cells decreased in a roughly linear manner with age.

A second about 6 to 11 cycle PCR used barcoded and J-beta primers. A single record per CDR3 protein comes from TCRdb applying MiXCR to the 5' RACE reads. The data hold roughly 2 million distinct CDR3 sequences, with 49% observed a single time. Samples each had at least 6 micrograms of total RNA extracted. The CDR3 contains 15 residues. The V end was cut by 4 bases, the J end by 2 bases, with 9 bases between. CDR1 is SGHDN, CDR2 FVKESK, per germline. The chain links TRBV14 to TRBJ2-6, with a possible D match to TRBD1 (6 bases). The receptor was derived from a woman between 40 and 50 years old in good health. Material for sequencing was blood. CDR3 sequence: CASSRDRTGANVLTF. The CDR3 bases are TGTGCCAGCAGCCGAGACAGGACTGGGGCCAACGTCCTGACTTTC.